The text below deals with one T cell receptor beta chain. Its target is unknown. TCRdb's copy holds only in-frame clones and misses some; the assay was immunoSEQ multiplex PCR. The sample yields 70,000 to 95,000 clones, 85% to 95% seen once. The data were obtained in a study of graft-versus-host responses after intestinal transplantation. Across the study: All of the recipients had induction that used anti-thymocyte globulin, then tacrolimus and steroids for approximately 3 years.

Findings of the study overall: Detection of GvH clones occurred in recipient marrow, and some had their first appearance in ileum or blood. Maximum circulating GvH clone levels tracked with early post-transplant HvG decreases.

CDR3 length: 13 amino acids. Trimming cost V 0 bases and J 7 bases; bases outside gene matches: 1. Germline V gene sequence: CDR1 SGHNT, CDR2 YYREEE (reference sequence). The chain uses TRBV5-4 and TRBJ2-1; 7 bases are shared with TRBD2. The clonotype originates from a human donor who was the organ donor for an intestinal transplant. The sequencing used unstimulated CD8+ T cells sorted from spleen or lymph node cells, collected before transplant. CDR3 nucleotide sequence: TGTGCCAGCAGCTTGGGTAGCGGGAATGAGCAGTTCTTC. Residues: CASSLGSGNEQFF. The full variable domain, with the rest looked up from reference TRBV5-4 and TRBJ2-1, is ETGVTQSPTHLIKTRGQQVTLRCSSQSGHNTVSWYQQALGQGPQFIFQYYREEENGRGNFPPRFSGLQFPNYSSELNVNALELDDSALYLCASSLGSGNEQFFGPGTRLTVL.